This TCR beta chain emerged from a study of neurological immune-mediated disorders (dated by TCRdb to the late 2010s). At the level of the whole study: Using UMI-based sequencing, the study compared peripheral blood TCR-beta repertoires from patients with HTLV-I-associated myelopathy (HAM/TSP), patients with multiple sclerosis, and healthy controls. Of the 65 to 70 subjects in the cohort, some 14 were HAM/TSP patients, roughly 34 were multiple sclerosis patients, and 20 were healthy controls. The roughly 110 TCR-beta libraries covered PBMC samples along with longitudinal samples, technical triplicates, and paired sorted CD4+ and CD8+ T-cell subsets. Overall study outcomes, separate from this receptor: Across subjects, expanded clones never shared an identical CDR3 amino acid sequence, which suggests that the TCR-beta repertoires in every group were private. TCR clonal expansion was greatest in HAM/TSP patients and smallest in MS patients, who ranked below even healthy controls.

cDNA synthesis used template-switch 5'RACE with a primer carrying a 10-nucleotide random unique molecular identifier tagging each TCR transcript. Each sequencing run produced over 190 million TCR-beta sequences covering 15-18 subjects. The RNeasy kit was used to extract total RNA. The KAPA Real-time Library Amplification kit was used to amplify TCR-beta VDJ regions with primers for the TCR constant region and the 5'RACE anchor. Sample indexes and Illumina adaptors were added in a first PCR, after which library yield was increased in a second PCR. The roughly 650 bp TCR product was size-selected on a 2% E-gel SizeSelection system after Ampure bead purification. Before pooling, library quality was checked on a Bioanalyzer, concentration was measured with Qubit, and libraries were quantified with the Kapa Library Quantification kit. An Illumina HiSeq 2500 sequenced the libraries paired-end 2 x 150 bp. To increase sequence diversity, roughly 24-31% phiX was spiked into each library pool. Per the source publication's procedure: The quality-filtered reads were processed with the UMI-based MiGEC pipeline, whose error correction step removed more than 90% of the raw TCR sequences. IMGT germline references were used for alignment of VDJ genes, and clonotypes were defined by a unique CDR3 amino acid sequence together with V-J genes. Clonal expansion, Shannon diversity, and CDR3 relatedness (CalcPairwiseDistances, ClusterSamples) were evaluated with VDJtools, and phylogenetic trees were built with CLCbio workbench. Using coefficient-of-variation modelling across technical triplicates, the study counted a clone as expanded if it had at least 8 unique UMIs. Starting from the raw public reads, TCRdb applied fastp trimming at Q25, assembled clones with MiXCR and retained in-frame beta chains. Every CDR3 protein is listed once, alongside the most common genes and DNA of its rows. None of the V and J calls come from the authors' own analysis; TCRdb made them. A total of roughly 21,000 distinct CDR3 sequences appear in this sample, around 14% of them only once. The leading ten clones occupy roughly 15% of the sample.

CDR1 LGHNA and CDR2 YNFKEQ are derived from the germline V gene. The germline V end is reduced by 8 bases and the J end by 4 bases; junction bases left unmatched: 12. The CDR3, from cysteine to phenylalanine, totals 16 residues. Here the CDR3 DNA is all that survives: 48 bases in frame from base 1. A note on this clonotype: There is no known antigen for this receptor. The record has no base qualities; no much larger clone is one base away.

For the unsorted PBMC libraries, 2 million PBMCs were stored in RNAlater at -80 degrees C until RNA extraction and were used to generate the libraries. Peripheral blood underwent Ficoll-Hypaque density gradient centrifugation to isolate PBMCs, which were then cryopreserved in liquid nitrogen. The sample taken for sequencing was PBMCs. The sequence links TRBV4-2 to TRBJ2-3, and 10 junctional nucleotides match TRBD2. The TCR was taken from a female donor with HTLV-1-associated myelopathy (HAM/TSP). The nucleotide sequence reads TGTGCCAGCCGCGGGGTGACTAGCGGGTGGGCAGATACGCAGTATTTT. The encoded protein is CASRGVTSGWADTQYF.